The present T cell receptor (beta chain) was sequenced within a study of neurological immune-mediated disorders. The CDR3 covers 16 residues. Germline CDR1 reads MDHEN; CDR2 reads SYDVKM. Trimming at V came to 6 bases and at J to 0 bases, leaving 9 bases not matched to a gene. 2 million unsorted PBMCs were stored in RNAlater at -80 °C before RNA extraction. Each TCR transcript was tagged with a 10-nucleotide random UMI during 5'RACE. A single record per CDR3 protein comes from TCRdb applying MiXCR to the 5' RACE reads. The data show about 16,000 distinct CDR3 sequences, roughly 14% seen once. This clonotype has at least ten counts.

Sequencing was done on a sample of PBMCs. The V and J genes are TRBV28 and TRBJ1-2; 8 bases match TRBD1. The receptor was isolated from a man in his fifties or sixties with HTLV-1-associated myelopathy (HAM/TSP). DNA for the CDR3: TGTGCCAGCAGAAGAGGGGGGGACAGGACTAACTATGGCTACACCTTC. The encoded protein is CASRRGGDRTNYGYTF.